Each of the 29 T cell receptor beta chains below was sequenced from the same sample in a study of OX40 agonist ivuxolimab in advanced cancers. The assay was immunoSEQ multiplex PCR, and TCRdb's table has in-frame clones only and misses some. The sample lists fewer than 30,000 clones; around 86% were seen once. The material sequenced was CD4+ or CD8+ T cells sorted from blood, taken in a trial of the OX40 agonist ivuxolimab. The receptors stem from an adult with an advanced solid tumor such as melanoma, head and neck, liver or kidney cancer.

V is TRBV6-4 and J is TRBJ2-1; TRBD2 matches 8 bases. CDR1 is MRHNA, CDR2 SNTAGT, per germline. The CDR3 totals 15 residues. V lost 0 bases to trimming and J lost 8 bases; unmatched junction nucleotides: 6. The CDR3 loop reads CASSDSYGGVHEQFF. DNA of the CDR3: TGTGCCAGCAGTGACTCCTACGGGGGGGTTCATGAGCAGTTCTTC.

The count of this clone is one. V and J are TRBV19 and TRBJ2-3, with unresolved D. With 4 bases removed from V and 2 bases from J, the gap between germline ends came to 10 bases. Germline CDR1 is LNHDA and CDR2 is SQIVND (reference sequence). This CDR3 comprises 14 residues. For the CDR3, the DNA is TGTGCCAGTAGTAGTAAGGATATCACAGATACGCAGTATTTT. This sequence encodes CASSSKDITDTQYF. The entire variable domain, with the rest obtained from reference TRBV19 and TRBJ2-3, is as follows: DGGITQSPKYLFRKEGQNVTLSCEQNLNHDAMYWYRQDPGQGLRLIYYSQIVNDFQKGDIAEGYSVSREKKESFPLTVTSAQKNPTAFYLCASSSKDITDTQYFGPGTRLTVL.

The chain links TRBV11-3 to TRBJ2-1; no definite D call. Germline V gives CDR1 SGHNT, CDR2 YENEEA. The V end lost 5 bases, the J end lost 3 bases, and 17 bases lay between the germline ends. CDR3 length: 16 amino acids. The CDR3 sequence: CASSPPGATYYNEQFF. The CDR3 DNA sequence: TGTGCCAGCAGCCCACCCGGAGCCACCTACTACAATGAGCAGTTCTTC.

The chain has TRBV9 and TRBJ1-1; weak D call: TRBD1 (5 bases). Germline CDR1 and CDR2: SGDLS and YYNGEE. The CDR3 runs 13 residues. Trimming stripped 4 bases from V and 3 bases from J, with 10 bases between. CDR3 sequence reads: CASSLGGDTEAFF. The CDR3, as DNA: TGTGCCAGCAGCCTCGGGGGGGACACTGAAGCTTTCTTT.

This chain connects TRBV7-2 to TRBJ2-3; D might be TRBD1 or TRBD2, each matching 5 bases. Trimming removed 4 bases from V and 1 base from J, with 12 bases in between. The V gene's germline CDR1 is SGHTA and CDR2 FQGNSA. The CDR3 is 15 amino acids. CDR3 sequence reads: CASSWETEGTDTQYF. The CDR3 coding sequence is TGTGCCAGCAGCTGGGAGACAGAAGGCACAGATACGCAGTATTTT.

The chain employs TRBV5-1 and TRBJ2-7; 8 bases are a match to TRBD1. The CDR3 consists of 15 residues. Germline V gives CDR1 SGHRS, CDR2 YFSETQ. V was clipped by 1 base and J by 2 bases; unmatched bases: 5. CDR3 coding DNA: TGCGCCAGCAGCTTGTGGACAGGGAGGACCTACGAGCAGTACTTC. It yields the protein CASSLWTGRTYEQYF. The variable domain in full, with the rest retrieved from reference TRBV5-1 and TRBJ2-7, is KAGVTQTPRYLIKTRGQQVTLSCSPISGHRSVSWYQQTPGQGLQFLFEYFSETQRNKGNFPGRFSGRQFSNSRSEMNVSTLELGDSALYLCASSLWTGRTYEQYFGPGTRLTVT.

This clone is deemed medium-sized (0.01 to 0.1%). The chain links TRBV7-6 to TRBJ2-3; unclear D gene. Trimming left V 5 bases short and J 6 bases short, with 18 bases between. Germline-derived CDR1 and CDR2 are SGHVS and FNYEAQ. The CDR3 extends over 15 amino acids. In DNA form, the CDR3 reads TGTGCCAGCAGCCCGACGACCGGGTCCTCCGATACGCAGTATTTT. Amino acids: CASSPTTGSSDTQYF. Full variable domain (outside the CDR3, taken from reference TRBV7-6 and TRBJ2-3): GAGVSQSPRYKVTKRGQDVALRCDPISGHVSLYWYRQALGQGPEFLTYFNYEAQQDKSGLPNDRFSAERPEGSISTLTIQRTEQRDSAMYRCASSPTTGSSDTQYFGPGTRLTVL.

The rearrangement joins TRBV4-1 to TRBJ2-2, with a weak D call TRBD1 (5 bases). The ends were cut back, 1 base at V and 2 bases at J, with 14 bases in the middle. The CDR3 sequence is 17 residues long. Germline CDR1 is MGHRA and CDR2 is YSYEKL. The CDR3 here is CASSQASTEFNTGELFF. The CDR3 DNA reads as TGCGCCAGCAGCCAAGCATCGACAGAATTCAACACCGGGGAGCTGTTTTTT.

This sequence joins TRBV7-9 and TRBJ2-1; 8 nucleotides line up with TRBD2. CDR3 length: 15 amino acids. Per germline, CDR1 SEHNR and CDR2 FQNEAQ (reference sequence). Trimming took 7 bases from V and 8 from J; bases not matched to a gene: 13. CDR3 DNA sequence: TGTGCCAGCACAAAAGGGGGGCGGGGGGCCTATGAGCAGTTCTTC. Its protein product is CASTKGGRGAYEQFF.

The chain employs TRBV9 and TRBJ1-4; 7 bases match TRBD1. Germline CDR1 and CDR2: SGDLS and YYNGEE. The CDR3 loop spans 15 amino acids. Trimming removed 3 bases from V and 4 bases from J; junction bases left unmatched: 6. CDR3 DNA sequence: TGTGCCAGCAGCGGATCCGGGACAGTTAATGAAAAACTGTTTTTT. Protein product: CASSGSGTVNEKLFF.

The gene calls are TRBV7-9 and TRBJ2-3; 7 nucleotides line up with TRBD1. Germline V CDR1 and CDR2: SEHNR, FQNEAQ (reference sequence). J was trimmed by 6 bases and V by 4 bases; bases with no gene match: 7. The CDR3 totals 14 residues. CDR3 sequence reads: CASSSTTGTDTQYF. The CDR3, as DNA: TGTGCCAGCAGCTCGACGACAGGGACGGATACGCAGTATTTT.

In nucleotides, the CDR3 is TGTGCCAGCAGCCCTGGGGGGCTTCAGCCCCAGCATTTT. Amino acid sequence: CASSPGGLQPQHF. The chain is built from TRBV7-9 and TRBJ1-5; tentative D call: TRBD1 (6 bases). Germline V gene lookup returns CDR1 SEHNR and CDR2 FQNEAQ (reference sequence). The V gene lost 5 bases and the J gene lost 6 bases, with 11 bases spanning the gap. This CDR3 region has 13 residues.

The chain employs TRBV5-4 and TRBJ1-4, with D possibly being TRBD1 (5 bases). Germline V gives CDR1 SGHNT, CDR2 YYREEE (reference sequence). The CDR3 is 13 amino acids. V was cut by 9 bases and J by 4 bases, with 13 bases left in between. CDR3 in amino acids: CATMGQGNEKLFF. The CDR3 DNA reads as TGTGCCACCATGGGGCAGGGTAATGAAAAACTGTTTTTT.

The chain links TRBV6-5 to TRBJ2-1, with TRBD1 identical over 9 bases. The CDR3 covers 15 residues. The germline V gene encodes CDR1 MNHEY and CDR2 SVGAGI. V gave up 2 bases and J gave up 6 bases; unmatched junction bases: 5. The CDR3 protein is CASSYETGGINEQFF. The CDR3, as DNA: TGTGCCAGCAGTTACGAGACAGGGGGGATCAATGAGCAGTTCTTC.

The V call is TRBV6-5, the J call TRBJ2-5, with a tentative D call TRBD2 (5 bases). Trimming stripped 7 bases from V and 2 bases from J, with 11 bases between. The CDR3 is 13 amino acids. CDR1 is MNHEY and CDR2 is SVGAGI in the germline V gene. For the CDR3, the DNA is TGTGCCAGCATTCAACGGGGACAAGAGACCCAGTACTTC. Translating it yields CASIQRGQETQYF.

The chain joins TRBV9 to TRBJ2-7; 10 bases fit TRBD2. This CDR3 has 17 amino acids. Trimming removed 5 bases from V and 2 bases from J; junction bases left unmatched: 13. Germline V gene data show CDR1 as SGDLS and CDR2 as YYNGEE. The CDR3 DNA follows: TGTGCCAGCAGTGCTGACCTAGCGGGAGCGGAAGCCTACGAGCAGTACTTC. Translating gives CASSADLAGAEAYEQYF. The entire variable domain, with the rest obtained from reference TRBV9 and TRBJ2-7, is as follows: DSGVTQTPKHLITATGQRVTLRCSPRSGDLSVYWYQQSLDQGLQFLIQYYNGEERAKGNILERFSAQQFPDLHSELNLSSLELGDSALYFCASSADLAGAEAYEQYFGPGTRLTVT.

The V gene is TRBV16, the J gene TRBJ1-5, with a possible D match to TRBD1 (5 bases). This CDR3 is 15 amino acids long. Trimming cost V 0 bases and J 7 bases, with 13 bases left between them. Germline assignment: CDR1 KGHSY and CDR2 FQNENV. The CDR3 DNA follows: TGTGCCAGCAGCCAATCGGGGGGAACCCGGCAGCCCCAGCATTTT. Its protein product is CASSQSGGTRQPQHF.

The gene calls are TRBV9 and TRBJ1-3; tentative D call: TRBD1 (6 bases). Germline CDR1 reads SGDLS; CDR2 reads YYNGEE. Trimming removed 0 bases at V and 4 bases at J, with 14 bases between. The CDR3 runs 16 residues. CDR3 sequence: CASSVEQGYYGNTIYF. The CDR3, as DNA: TGTGCCAGCAGCGTAGAGCAGGGGTATTACGGAAACACCATATATTTT.

This rearrangement joins TRBV9 to TRBJ2-7, with D hard to call. Trimming pared 4 bases from V and 1 base from J, leaving 12 bases between. The CDR3 consists of 14 residues. The germline CDR1 and CDR2 sequences are SGDLS and YYNGEE. The DNA for the CDR3 is TGTGCCAGCAGCCACGGAGACATTTCCTACGAGCAGTACTTC. The encoded protein is CASSHGDISYEQYF.

The rearrangement uses TRBV2 and TRBJ2-1; 7 nucleotides match TRBD2. The CDR3 totals 18 residues. CDR1 SNHLY and CDR2 FYNNEI come from the germline V gene. V lost 3 bases to trimming and J lost 4 bases; unmatched junction nucleotides: 15. For the CDR3, the DNA is TGTGCCAGCAGTGATAAATCAGGTGGGGCGGGAGCGTACAATGAGCAGTTCTTC. Translating gives CASSDKSGGAGAYNEQFF.

The chain links TRBV7-6 to TRBJ2-7; D is possibly TRBD1 or TRBD2 (5 bases each). CDR1 and CDR2 from the germline V gene are SGHVS and FNYEAQ. The CDR3 is 15 amino acids. The ends were cut back, 8 bases at V and 1 base at J, with 18 bases in the middle. CDR3 sequence (DNA): TGTGCCAGCGGCAATCACGGGACGGCATCCTACGAGCAGTACTTC. Its translation is CASGNHGTASYEQYF.

The chain joins TRBV7-2 to TRBJ2-7; 9 nucleotides agree with TRBD1. The CDR3 is 16 residues long. V lost 1 base, J lost 3 bases, and 7 bases stayed unmatched. CDR1 SGHTA and CDR2 FQGNSA come from the germline V gene. DNA for the CDR3: TGTGCCAGCAGCTTAGTAGGGACAGGGCCCAGCTACGAGCAGTACTTC. This encodes CASSLVGTGPSYEQYF.

In regard to this clone: The junction departs from the called germline gene at one end, perhaps through a read error. The V gene is TRBV5-1, the J gene TRBJ2-7; 10 nucleotides align to TRBD1. This CDR3 region has 14 residues. Germline assignment: CDR1 SGHRS and CDR2 YFSETQ. Written as DNA, the CDR3 is TGTGCCAGCAGCCTGACAGGGGGCGTCCACGAGCAGTACTTC. Protein product: CASSLTGGVHEQYF.

The V call is TRBV7-8, the J call TRBJ2-1; no clear D gene. This CDR3 spans 13 amino acids. The germline V gene has CDR1 SGHVS and CDR2 FQNEAQ. Deletions cut 5 bases from V and 7 bases from J, with 12 bases between. CDR3 coding DNA: TGTGCCAGCAGCGGAGACGTCCGGAATGAGCAGTTCTTC. Its protein is CASSGDVRNEQFF.

The V call is TRBV21-1, the J call TRBJ1-5; no DNA check was done on the table's D call, TRBD1. TRBV21-1 is an annotated pseudogene. This CDR3 has 14 amino acids. The CDR3 is CASSWDSGGQPQHF. The CDR3 coding sequence is TGTGCCAGCAGTTGGGACAGCGGAGGGCAGCCCCAGCATTTT.

The genes are TRBV5-4 and TRBJ2-7; 9 bases align to TRBD1. Germline V gene data show CDR1 as SGHNT and CDR2 as YYREEE (reference sequence). This CDR3 contains 14 residues. V trimming: 6 bases; J trimming: 3 bases; junction bases outside the gene matches: 7. The CDR3 loop is CASTFGGQGYEQYF. The CDR3 nucleotides are TGTGCCAGCACCTTTGGGGGACAGGGCTACGAGCAGTACTTC.

This clone was recorded once. This sequence joins TRBV6-5 and TRBJ2-5; a possible D gene is TRBD1 (6 bases). This CDR3 is 15 amino acids long. With 4 bases removed from V and 0 bases from J, the gap between germline ends came to 12 bases. Germline V CDR1 and CDR2: MNHEY, SVGAGI. The CDR3 is CASSSGTSYQETQYF. CDR3 DNA: TGTGCCAGCAGTTCCGGGACATCCTACCAAGAGACCCAGTACTTC.

The chain joins TRBV2 to TRBJ2-7; the D is unclear. The CDR3 is made up of 15 amino acids. V lost 3 bases to trimming and J lost 2 bases, with 14 bases between them. Germline CDR1 reads SNHLY; CDR2 reads FYNNEI. CDR3 nucleotides: TGTGCCAGCAGTGACGGCAGCTATGTACCCTACGAGCAGTACTTC. Translated, it gives CASSDGSYVPYEQYF.

The chain recombines TRBV5-5 with TRBJ1-6, with D unresolved. Germline V lookup: CDR1 SGHKS, CDR2 YYEKEE (reference sequence). V dropped 0 bases and J dropped 3 bases, with 10 bases sitting between them. This CDR3 region has 16 residues. The CDR3 protein is CASSLERHRYNSPLHF. For the CDR3, the DNA is TGTGCCAGCAGCTTGGAGCGACATCGCTATAATTCACCCCTCCACTTT.